The text below deals with one TCR beta chain. Through a sample-barcoded 5' primer and a J-beta primer mix, a second PCR was run for about 6 to 11 cycles. TCRdb independently ran MiXCR on the 5' RACE reads; one entry per CDR3 protein. This sample has approximately 1.5 million distinct CDR3 sequences, with approximately 39% found just once. The data are from a study of blood T cells in healthy people across ages. The clonotype was recovered from a young woman in good health. Sequencing was carried out using blood.

CDR3 residues: CASSLDPGPYQPQHF. For the CDR3, the DNA is TGTGCCAGCAGCTTAGATCCGGGACCTTATCAGCCCCAGCATTTT. V usage is TRBV7-2 and J usage is TRBJ1-5, with D tentatively TRBD1 (5 bases). Germline loops: CDR1 SGHTA, CDR2 FQGNSA. This CDR3 contains 15 residues. The V end was cut by 1 base, the J end by 5 bases, with 12 bases between.